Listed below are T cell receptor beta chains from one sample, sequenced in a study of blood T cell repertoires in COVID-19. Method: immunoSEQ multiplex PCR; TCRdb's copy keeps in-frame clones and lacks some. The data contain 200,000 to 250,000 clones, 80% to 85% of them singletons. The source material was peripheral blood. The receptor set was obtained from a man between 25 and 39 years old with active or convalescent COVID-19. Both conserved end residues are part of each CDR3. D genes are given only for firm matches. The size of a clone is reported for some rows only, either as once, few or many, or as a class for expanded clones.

CDR3 protein: CASSLETSRTDTQYF
CDR3 DNA: TGCGCCAGCAGCTTGGAGACTAGCCGCACAGATACGCAGTATTTT
J gene: TRBJ2-3
D gene: TRBD2
clone size: few
V gene: TRBV5-1

CDR3 protein: CASSLGTGKGYTF
CDR3 DNA: TGTGCCAGCAGCTTAGGGACCGGGAAGGGCTACACCTTC
J gene: TRBJ1-2
D gene: -
clone size: -
V gene: TRBV13

CDR3 protein: CASSQPPGQTNTEAFF
CDR3 DNA: TGCGCCAGCAGCCAACCTCCGGGACAGACGAACACTGAAGCTTTCTTT
J gene: TRBJ1-1
D gene: TRBD1
clone size: -
V gene: TRBV5-1

CDR3 protein: CASSLAGGRNYGYTF
CDR3 DNA: TGTGCCAGCAGTTTGGCAGGGGGCCGAAACTATGGCTACACCTTC
J gene: TRBJ1-2
D gene: TRBD1
clone size: few
V gene: TRBV28

CDR3 protein: CASSSLTPRGQPQHF
CDR3 DNA: TGTGCCAGCAGCTCACTAACCCCCCGGGGTCAGCCCCAGCATTTT
J gene: TRBJ1-5
D gene: -
clone size: -
V gene: TRBV27

CDR3 protein: CASSQRQGQSSPLHF
CDR3 DNA: TGTGCCAGCAGCCAACGACAGGGGCAGAGTTCACCCCTCCACTTT
J gene: TRBJ1-6
D gene: TRBD1
clone size: -
V gene: TRBV14

CDR3 protein: CASSSSGGGTGELFF
CDR3 DNA: TGTGCCAGCAGCTCGTCAGGGGGCGGCACCGGGGAGCTGTTTTTT
J gene: TRBJ2-2
D gene: TRBD1
clone size: -
V gene: TRBV7-2

CDR3 protein: CSASFQREQYF
CDR3 DNA: TGCAGTGCGTCCTTCCAGAGGGAGCAGTACTTC
J gene: TRBJ2-7
D gene: -
clone size: -
V gene: TRBV20-1

CDR3 protein: CASTWRGNTEAFF
CDR3 DNA: TGTGCCAGCACCTGGCGGGGGAACACTGAAGCTTTCTTT
J gene: TRBJ1-1
D gene: -
clone size: -
V gene: TRBV7-8

CDR3 protein: CAGNRGLYEQYF
CDR3 DNA: TGTGCCGGCAACAGGGGGCTCTACGAGCAGTACTTC
J gene: TRBJ2-7
D gene: TRBD1
clone size: few
V gene: TRBV30

CDR3 protein: CATSDSRKNDNQPQHF
CDR3 DNA: TGTGCCACCAGTGATTCCAGGAAGAATGACAATCAGCCCCAGCATTTT
J gene: TRBJ1-5
D gene: -
clone size: -
V gene: TRBV24-1

CDR3 protein: CASQGRSYAGELFF
CDR3 DNA: TGTGCCAGCCAGGGCAGATCCTACGCCGGGGAGCTGTTTTTT
J gene: TRBJ2-2
D gene: -
clone size: -
V gene: TRBV6-5

CDR3 protein: CASSHSGGRNTGELFF
CDR3 DNA: TGTGCCAGCAGCCACTCGGGGGGGCGGAACACCGGGGAGCTGTTTTTT
J gene: TRBJ2-2
D gene: TRBD2
clone size: -
V gene: TRBV7-6

CDR3 protein: CASSYLNSPLHF
CDR3 DNA: TGTGCCAGCAGTTACCTAAATTCACCCCTCCACTTT
J gene: TRBJ1-6
D gene: -
clone size: -
V gene: TRBV6-5

CDR3 protein: CASSSGTDRGGSPLHF
CDR3 DNA: TGTGCCAGCAGCTCGGGGACCGACAGGGGGGGTTCACCCCTCCACTTT
J gene: TRBJ1-6
D gene: TRBD1
clone size: -
V gene: TRBV5-4

CDR3 protein: CASSPVFQTGSGSYNSPLHF
CDR3 DNA: TGTGCCAGCTCACCTGTTTTCCAAACAGGGTCCGGCTCCTATAATTCACCCCTCCACTTT
J gene: TRBJ1-6
D gene: -
clone size: -
V gene: TRBV18

CDR3 protein: CASSLVGRDSGYTF
CDR3 DNA: TGTGCCAGCAGCTTAGTGGGCAGGGATAGTGGCTACACCTTC
J gene: TRBJ1-2
D gene: -
clone size: -
V gene: TRBV7-2

CDR3 protein: CASSSSGPNYGYTF
CDR3 DNA: TGTGCCAGCAGCTCGTCAGGCCCCAACTATGGCTACACCTTC
J gene: TRBJ1-2
D gene: -
clone size: -
V gene: TRBV5-6

CDR3 protein: CASSSGGKNEKLFF
CDR3 DNA: TGTGCCAGCAGTTCAGGGGGGAAGAATGAAAAACTGTTTTTT
J gene: TRBJ1-4
D gene: TRBD1
clone size: few
V gene: TRBV2

CDR3 protein: CASSSPSQRGSDTQYF
CDR3 DNA: TGTGCCAGCAGTTCCCCTTCCCAGCGGGGGTCAGATACGCAGTATTTT
J gene: TRBJ2-3
D gene: TRBD2
clone size: -
V gene: TRBV28

CDR3 protein: CASSLNRETQYF
CDR3 DNA: TGTGCCAGCAGCTTGAACCGAGAAACCCAGTACTTC
J gene: TRBJ2-5
D gene: -
clone size: -
V gene: TRBV5-4

CDR3 protein: CARSLETEYSNQPQHF
CDR3 DNA: TGTGCCAGAAGCTTGGAGACAGAGTATAGCAATCAGCCCCAGCATTTT
J gene: TRBJ1-5
D gene: -
clone size: -
V gene: TRBV5-3

CDR3 protein: CASSLLTQTGELFF
CDR3 DNA: TGTGCCAGCAGTTTACTTACCCAGACCGGGGAGCTGTTTTTT
J gene: TRBJ2-2
D gene: -
clone size: -
V gene: TRBV27

CDR3 protein: CASSSYTTSGSTGELFF
CDR3 DNA: TGTGCCAGCAGCTCCTACACGACTAGCGGGAGCACCGGGGAGCTGTTTTTT
J gene: TRBJ2-2
D gene: TRBD2
clone size: -
V gene: TRBV7-3

CDR3 protein: CASSLVASGSKTQYF
CDR3 DNA: TGCGCCAGCAGCTTGGTGGCTAGCGGGAGCAAGACCCAGTACTTC
J gene: TRBJ2-5
D gene: TRBD2
clone size: -
V gene: TRBV5-1

CDR3 protein: CAWSRTGGIGNQPQHF
CDR3 DNA: TGTGCCTGGAGTCGGACAGGGGGTATCGGCAATCAGCCCCAGCATTTT
J gene: TRBJ1-5
D gene: TRBD1
clone size: few
V gene: TRBV30

CDR3 protein: CASLKPDTWGLNEKLFF
CDR3 DNA: TGCGCCAGCCTTAAGCCGGACACTTGGGGGCTTAATGAAAAACTGTTTTTT
J gene: TRBJ1-4
D gene: -
clone size: -
V gene: TRBV5-1

CDR3 protein: CAISDGQGWGDTQYF
CDR3 DNA: TGTGCCATCAGTGACGGACAGGGATGGGGAGATACGCAGTATTTT
J gene: TRBJ2-3
D gene: TRBD1
clone size: -
V gene: TRBV10-3

CDR3 protein: CASSQGGGTEQFF
CDR3 DNA: TGTGCCAGCAGCCAAGGAGGGGGAACTGAGCAGTTCTTC
J gene: TRBJ2-1
D gene: -
clone size: -
V gene: TRBV14

CDR3 protein: CSVSGTSGNEQFF
CDR3 DNA: TGCAGCGTTTCTGGAACAAGCGGGAATGAGCAGTTCTTC
J gene: TRBJ2-1
D gene: -
clone size: -
V gene: TRBV29-1

CDR3 protein: CASSLGQGANTEAFF
CDR3 DNA: TGCGCCAGCAGCTTAGGACAGGGGGCGAACACTGAAGCTTTCTTT
J gene: TRBJ1-1
D gene: TRBD1
clone size: -
V gene: TRBV5-1

CDR3 protein: CASSYSSGYNEQFF
CDR3 DNA: TGTGCCAGCAGTTACTCGAGCGGCTACAATGAGCAGTTCTTC
J gene: TRBJ2-1
D gene: -
clone size: -
V gene: TRBV6-5

CDR3 protein: CASSGVSGANVLTF
CDR3 DNA: TGTGCCAGTTCCGGGGTCTCTGGGGCCAACGTCCTGACTTTC
J gene: TRBJ2-6
D gene: -
clone size: -
V gene: TRBV9

CDR3 protein: CASSAGTGMREEQYF
CDR3 DNA: TGTGCCAGTAGTGCCGGGACAGGGATGAGAGAGGAGCAGTACTTC
J gene: TRBJ2-7
D gene: TRBD1
clone size: -
V gene: TRBV19

CDR3 protein: CASSIRQYNQPQHF
CDR3 DNA: TGTGCCAGTAGTATCCGACAGTACAATCAGCCCCAGCATTTT
J gene: TRBJ1-5
D gene: -
clone size: -
V gene: TRBV19

CDR3 protein: CASSNHRGPTGPQHF
CDR3 DNA: TGTGCCAGCAGCAACCACAGGGGGCCCACGGGACCCCAGCATTTT
J gene: TRBJ1-5
D gene: TRBD1
clone size: -
V gene: TRBV6-2/TRBV6-3

CDR3 protein: CASSIRVGNEQFF
CDR3 DNA: TGCGCCAGCAGCATCAGGGTAGGAAATGAGCAGTTCTTC
J gene: TRBJ2-1
D gene: -
clone size: -
V gene: TRBV5-1

CDR3 protein: CASSLASSEQYF
CDR3 DNA: TGTGCCAGCAGCTTGGCCAGTTCCGAGCAGTACTTC
J gene: TRBJ2-7
D gene: -
clone size: -
V gene: TRBV7-9

CDR3 protein: CASSSGQGNQPQHF
CDR3 DNA: TGTGCCAGCAGCTCGGGACAGGGTAATCAGCCCCAGCATTTT
J gene: TRBJ1-5
D gene: TRBD1
clone size: -
V gene: TRBV7-8

CDR3 protein: CASSSLGGVYEQYF
CDR3 DNA: TGTGCCAGCAGTTCGCTAGGGGGCGTTTACGAGCAGTACTTC
J gene: TRBJ2-7
D gene: TRBD1
clone size: -
V gene: TRBV28

CDR3 protein: CASSWSGTQYF
CDR3 DNA: TGTGCCAGCAGTTGGAGTGGGACCCAGTACTTC
J gene: TRBJ2-5
D gene: -
clone size: -
V gene: TRBV3-1/TRBV3-2

CDR3 protein: CASSYRLAGPAGELFF
CDR3 DNA: TGTGCCAGCAGTTACCGACTAGCGGGACCCGCCGGGGAGCTGTTTTTT
J gene: TRBJ2-2
D gene: TRBD2
clone size: -
V gene: TRBV6-2/TRBV6-3

CDR3 protein: CASSQKASGSWETQYF
CDR3 DNA: TGCGCCAGCAGCCAGAAGGCTAGCGGGAGTTGGGAGACCCAGTACTTC
J gene: TRBJ2-5
D gene: TRBD2
clone size: -
V gene: TRBV4-3

CDR3 protein: CASSGDRGSYEQYF
CDR3 DNA: TGCGCCAGCAGTGGAGACCGCGGCTCCTACGAGCAGTACTTC
J gene: TRBJ2-7
D gene: -
clone size: -
V gene: TRBV5-1

CDR3 protein: CASRDFYTDTQYF
CDR3 DNA: TGTGCCAGCAGGGACTTCTACACAGATACGCAGTATTTT
J gene: TRBJ2-3
D gene: -
clone size: once
V gene: TRBV3-1/TRBV3-2

CDR3 protein: CSVENRGDTIYF
CDR3 DNA: TGCAGCGTGGAGAACAGGGGAGACACCATATATTTT
J gene: TRBJ1-3
D gene: TRBD1
clone size: -
V gene: TRBV29-1

CDR3 protein: CAISSGGGAYNSPLHF
CDR3 DNA: TGTGCGATCAGTTCGGGGGGGGGAGCCTATAATTCACCCCTCCACTTT
J gene: TRBJ1-6
D gene: -
clone size: -
V gene: TRBV7-2

CDR3 protein: CASSLMAGTRTGELFF
CDR3 DNA: TGTGCCAGCAGCTTAATGGCAGGAACCAGGACCGGGGAGCTGTTTTTT
J gene: TRBJ2-2
D gene: -
clone size: -
V gene: TRBV7-3

CDR3 protein: CASRPGTVEKLFF
CDR3 DNA: TGTGCCAGCAGACCCGGGACAGTTGAAAAACTGTTTTTT
J gene: TRBJ1-4
D gene: TRBD1
clone size: -
V gene: TRBV3-1/TRBV3-2